In this sample, the clone carrying this TCR beta chain turned up once. With 60 Vbeta and 13 Jbeta primers, the PCR was carried out. Authors' methods: About 11 million shared chains were among the roughly 80 million unique TCR beta chains that a later analysis counted. Produced via immunoSEQ multiplex PCR; TCRdb's table is partial and in-frame only. That table supplies the V and J calls and clone size; D and trimming were determined from the DNA. Among more than 100,000 clones listed, 82% were seen once. The data belong to a study of cytomegalovirus exposure and HLA in healthy donors. In the study overall: Approximately 85 million unique TCRs from HLA-typed donors were held in an early data release.

This clonotype was sampled from a woman between 50 and 59 years old in good health and CMV-seropositive. Sequenced: PBMCs.

CDR3 nucleotide sequence: TGTGCCAGTAGCCTCCGACCGGACAGGGGGCTCTACGAGCAGTACTTC. Its translation is CASSLRPDRGLYEQYF. The chain employs TRBV19 and TRBJ2-7, with 11 bases matching TRBD1. With V trimmed by 6 bases and J by 3 bases, 10 bases remained unmatched. CDR1 is LNHDA, CDR2 SQIVND, per germline (reference sequence). The CDR3 runs to 16 residues. The complete variable domain, with remaining parts taken from reference TRBV19 and TRBJ2-7, reads DGGITQSPKYLFRKEGQNVTLSCEQNLNHDAMYWYRQDPGQGLRLIYYSQIVNDFQKGDIAEGYSVSREKKESFPLTVTSAQKNPTAFYLCASSLRPDRGLYEQYFGPGTRLTVT.